One T cell receptor beta chain is described in this entry. The source of the sample is a study of cytomegalovirus exposure and HLA in healthy donors. The primer mix had 60 Vbeta and 13 Jbeta primers. Here immunoSEQ multiplex PCR was the method, and the copy in TCRdb shows in-frame clones only, minus some. This sample has 100,000 or so clones, with 76% found just once. The sequenced material came from PBMCs. The sequence came from a man aged 35-49 years in good health and CMV-seropositive.

Here the CDR3 reads CASTSRYVVAGGHGINEQYF. DNA for the CDR3: TGTGCCAGTACCTCCCGCTACGTGGTAGCGGGAGGCCATGGGATCAACGAGCAGTACTTC. The rearrangement joins TRBV19 to TRBJ2-7; the match to TRBD2 covers 10 bases. The CDR3 spans 20 residues. With V trimmed by 7 bases and J by 5 bases, 26 bases remained unmatched. Germline-derived CDR1 and CDR2 are LNHDA and SQIVND (reference sequence).